This entry lists 16 T cell receptor beta chains sequenced from one sample in a study of cytomegalovirus exposure and HLA in healthy donors. The PCR contained 60 Vbeta and 13 Jbeta primers. Sequencing was performed with immunoSEQ multiplex PCR; in TCRdb, only in-frame clones are kept and a portion is missing. This sample contains tens of thousands of clones. Input material: PBMCs. These receptors were taken from a young man in good health and CMV-seropositive.

The rearrangement joins TRBV6-1 to TRBJ2-3, with 9 bases fitting TRBD2. The CDR3 sequence is 14 residues long. Germline assignment: CDR1 MNHNS and CDR2 SASEGT. J gave up 4 bases and V 4 bases, and 3 bases lay outside the gene matches. This CDR3 is CASSAGGGADTQYF. As DNA, the CDR3 is TGTGCCAGCAGTGCAGGCGGGGGGGCAGATACGCAGTATTTT.

This chain joins TRBV19 and TRBJ1-5; 7 bases map to TRBD1. This CDR3 comprises 14 residues. After removal of 3 bases from V and 3 bases from J, the junction contained 2 bases not matched to a gene. Germline CDR1 LNHDA, CDR2 SQIVND (reference sequence). The CDR3 nucleotides read TGTGCCAGTAGTATGAGGGGGCCCAATCAGCCCCAGCATTTT. Translating gives CASSMRGPNQPQHF.

This chain uses TRBV5-1 with TRBJ2-5; TRBD2 matches at 14 bases. CDR1 is SGHRS, CDR2 YFSETQ, per germline. Losses at the gene ends were 4 bases for V and 4 bases for J; bases not matched to a gene: 6. CDR3 length equals 16 residues. The CDR3 sequence: CASSMTSGRAIETQYF. CDR3 nucleotide sequence: TGCGCCAGCAGCATGACTAGCGGGAGGGCCATAGAGACCCAGTACTTC.

The chain carries TRBV5-4 and TRBJ2-3, with a possible D match to TRBD1 (6 bases). The V end was cut by 0 bases, the J end by 2 bases, with 16 bases between. Per the germline V gene, CDR1 is SGHNT and CDR2 is YYREEE (reference sequence). The CDR3 covers 17 residues. CDR3 in DNA: TGTGCCAGCAGCTTGGCGACAGGACCCCGCATCACAGATACGCAGTATTTT. As protein: CASSLATGPRITDTQYF.

J is TRBJ2-7 and V is TRBV19; D possibly corresponds to TRBD1 (6 bases). CDR1 is LNHDA and CDR2 is SQIVND in the germline V gene (reference sequence). The CDR3 consists of 14 residues. Trimming took off 3 bases at V and 4 bases at J, with 13 bases between the two ends. DNA for the CDR3: TGTGCCAGTAGTATGACATTACAGGGTTACGAGCAGTACTTC. This codes for CASSMTLQGYEQYF.

This chain links TRBV7-9 with TRBJ2-1; weak D call: TRBD2 (6 bases). This CDR3 spans 12 amino acids. Trimming removed 7 bases from V and 7 bases from J, with 11 bases in between. Germline lookup yields CDR1 SEHNR and CDR2 FQNEAQ (reference sequence). CDR3 sequence: CASIWGENEQFF. The DNA for the CDR3 is TGTGCCAGCATTTGGGGGGAAAATGAGCAGTTCTTC.

CDR3 coding DNA: TGCGCCAGCAGTGAGCAGGCGACCTACACTGAAGCTTTCTTT. Residues: CASSEQATYTEAFF. V usage is TRBV10-1 and J usage is TRBJ1-1; the D is unclear. The CDR3 runs to 14 residues. The germline V gene has CDR1 WNHNN and CDR2 SYGVQD (reference sequence). Trimming took 2 bases from V and 3 from J, leaving 10 bases between them.

The chain has TRBV5-1 and TRBJ2-5; 9 bases are shared with TRBD2. CDR3 length: 15 amino acids. J was trimmed by 1 base and V by 2 bases; bases with no gene match: 3. Per germline, CDR1 SGHRS and CDR2 YFSETQ. The CDR3 reads CASSFPAGGQETQYF. CDR3 DNA sequence: TGCGCCAGCAGCTTCCCAGCGGGGGGCCAAGAGACCCAGTACTTC.

The chain carries TRBV19 and TRBJ2-6, with D possibly being TRBD1 (5 bases). The V end was cut by 3 bases, the J end by 0 bases, with 12 bases between. Germline CDR1 and CDR2: LNHDA and SQIVND (reference sequence). CDR3 length: 17 amino acids. The CDR3 bases are TGTGCCAGTAGTATTAGGGGTTCTGTCTCTGGGGCCAACGTCCTGACTTTC. Translated, it gives CASSIRGSVSGANVLTF.

The chain uses TRBV27 and TRBJ2-7; 11 nucleotides align to TRBD1. J gave up 4 bases and V 8 bases, and 7 bases lay outside the gene matches. CDR3 size: 14 residues. The germline V gene has CDR1 MNHEY and CDR2 SMNVEV (reference sequence). CDR3 DNA: TGTGCCAGCCAAATCGGGACAGGGGGTTACGAGCAGTACTTC. This encodes CASQIGTGGYEQYF.

This chain links TRBV4-2 with TRBJ2-1; 7 positions agree with TRBD1. Germline V gene data show CDR1 as LGHNA and CDR2 as YNFKEQ. With V trimmed by 1 base and J by 13 bases, 16 bases remained unmatched. The CDR3 sequence is 16 residues long. This CDR3 is CASSQGTGEVGAPQFF. CDR3 sequence (DNA): TGTGCCAGCAGCCAAGGTACAGGGGAAGTGGGGGCGCCCCAGTTCTTC.

The chain links TRBV7-2 to TRBJ1-2, with D unresolved. The CDR3 is 14 residues long. CDR1 and CDR2 from the germline V gene are SGHTA and FQGNSA. The germline V and J ends were trimmed by 4 bases and 5 bases, with 14 bases remaining between them. The CDR3 loop is CASSSLGTGYGYTF. The DNA of the CDR3 is TGTGCCAGCAGCTCGCTCGGAACGGGGTATGGCTACACCTTC. Together with reference TRBV7-2 and TRBJ1-2, the CDR3 gives the full variable domain: GAGVSQSPSNKVTEKGKDVELRCDPISGHTALYWYRQSLGQGLEFLIYFQGNSAPDKSGLPSDRFSAERTGGSVSTLTIQRTQQEDSAVYLCASSSLGTGYGYTFGSGTRLTVV.

The genes are TRBV9 and TRBJ2-4; 10 nucleotides align to TRBD1. The CDR3 totals 16 residues. CDR1 is SGDLS, CDR2 YYNGEE, per germline. Germline trimming cut 3 bases from V and 0 bases from J; bases unmatched to any gene: 3. The CDR3 protein is CASSAWDRGAKNIQYF. CDR3 sequence (DNA): TGTGCCAGCAGCGCCTGGGACAGGGGAGCCAAAAACATTCAGTACTTC.

This chain connects TRBV27 to TRBJ1-5; D might be TRBD1 (5 bases). The germline V gene encodes CDR1 MNHEY and CDR2 SMNVEV (reference sequence). V was clipped by 3 bases and J by 0 bases, with 9 bases between them. This CDR3 comprises 15 residues. The CDR3 sequence: CASSLNTGSNQPQHF. The CDR3 DNA is TGTGCCAGCAGTTTGAATACAGGTAGCAATCAGCCCCAGCATTTT.

The chain combines TRBV10-3 with TRBJ2-2, with 9 bases fitting TRBD2. With 10 bases clipped from V and 3 bases from J, the junction kept 9 bases outside the gene matches. CDR1 ENHRY and CDR2 SYGVKD come from the germline V gene. This CDR3 is 15 amino acids long. The CDR3 spells CATHAAGGHTGELFF. The CDR3 DNA reads as TGTGCCACGCACGCAGCGGGAGGTCACACCGGGGAGCTGTTTTTT.

V is TRBV5-6 and J is TRBJ2-1, with D uncertain. V was pared by 4 bases and J by 2 bases, with 10 bases between. Germline-derived CDR1 and CDR2 are SGHDT and YYEEEE. The CDR3 extends over 14 amino acids. The CDR3 reads CASSLRGAYNEQFF. CDR3 sequence (DNA): TGTGCCAGCAGCCTTCGAGGAGCCTACAATGAGCAGTTCTTC. The whole variable domain, filled in from reference TRBV5-6 and TRBJ2-1, reads DAGVTQSPTHLIKTRGQQVTLRCSPKSGHDTVSWYQQALGQGPQFIFQYYEEEERQRGNFPDRFSGHQFPNYSSELNVNALLLGDSALYLCASSLRGAYNEQFFGPGTRLTVL.